These 12 T cell receptor beta chains share one sample of origin, sequenced in a study of T cell responses to AZD1222 COVID-19 vaccine. Sequencing was performed with immunoSEQ multiplex PCR; in TCRdb, only in-frame clones are kept and a portion is missing. The table shows some 180,000 clones, with around 94% occurring only once. The sample consisted of peripheral blood, taken 28 days after the second AZD1222 dose. Receptors originate from an adult who received the AZD1222 COVID-19 vaccine.

The rearrangement joins TRBV7-9 to TRBJ2-1, with D possibly TRBD2 on 5 matching bases. V was shortened by 7 bases and J by 4 bases, with 17 bases between the two germline ends. The CDR3 is made up of 15 amino acids. From germline, CDR1 is SEHNR and CDR2 FQNEAQ (reference sequence). For the CDR3, the DNA is TGTGCCAGCACCACGGACGGGGAGACTTACAATGAGCAGTTCTTC. The encoded protein is CASTTDGETYNEQFF.

The CDR3: CASSSDRGETQYF. As DNA, the CDR3 is TGTGCCAGCAGTTCGGACAGGGGAGAGACCCAGTACTTC. The V gene is TRBV12-3 or TRBV12-4, the J gene TRBJ2-5; 9 nucleotides agree with TRBD1. Germline trimming cut 4 bases from V and 4 bases from J; bases unmatched to any gene: 1. This CDR3 is built from 13 residues.

A single count supports this clone. The chain uses TRBV4-1 and TRBJ2-5; 8 nucleotides align to TRBD2. The J segment lost 2 bases and the V segment lost 3 bases, leaving 8 bases of the junction unmatched. Germline CDR1 and CDR2: MGHRA and YSYEKL. This CDR3 is built from 16 residues. The CDR3 loop is CASSQVAGLVQETQYF. DNA of the CDR3: TGCGCCAGCAGCCAGGTAGCGGGGCTGGTTCAAGAGACCCAGTACTTC.

For the CDR3, the DNA is TGTGCCAGTAGTATCGGACAGGGGGCCGAAGCTTTCTTT. Its translation is CASSIGQGAEAFF. The chain has TRBV19 and TRBJ1-1, with TRBD1 matching 11 bases. Germline V lookup: CDR1 LNHDA, CDR2 SQIVND (reference sequence). The CDR3 is 13 residues long. The junction had 2 bases not matched to a gene; V was cut back by 3 bases and J by 8 bases.

The chain uses TRBV19 and TRBJ1-4; D possibly corresponds to TRBD1 (6 bases). Germline CDR1 LNHDA, CDR2 SQIVND (reference sequence). V was shortened by 3 bases and J by 8 bases, with 22 bases between the two germline ends. This CDR3 comprises 17 residues. The CDR3 region has the DNA TGTGCCAGTAGTATTTACAATCGGGCAGGAGGACAGGAAAAACTGTTTTTT. Its translation: CASSIYNRAGGQEKLFF.

V usage is TRBV7-9 and J usage is TRBJ1-1; TRBD1 aligns across 10 bases. Germline CDR1 is SEHNR and CDR2 is FQNEAQ (reference sequence). This CDR3 comprises 16 residues. Losses at the gene ends were 0 bases for V and 6 bases for J; bases not matched to a gene: 7. CDR3 in amino acids: CASSLAPGQGTPEAFF. CDR3 bases: TGTGCCAGCAGCTTAGCGCCGGGACAGGGGACCCCTGAAGCTTTCTTT.

The V gene is TRBV4-1, the J gene TRBJ2-1; the D gene could be TRBD1 or TRBD2 (5 bases each). The CDR3 totals 15 residues. Trimming removed 5 bases from V and 4 bases from J, with 15 bases in between. From germline, CDR1 is MGHRA and CDR2 YSYEKL. The DNA of the CDR3 is TGCGCCAGCAGCTCCCTTGGGGCGGGTTACAATGAGCAGTTCTTC. Amino acids: CASSSLGAGYNEQFF.

The V and J genes are TRBV12-3 or TRBV12-4 and TRBJ1-2; D uncertain. Between the trimmed V and J ends, which lost 1 base and 8 bases, there was a span of 11 bases. The CDR3 is made up of 13 amino acids. The CDR3 coding sequence is TGTGCCAGCAGTTTAGGTGGGCTTAGCGGCTACACCTTC. This gives the protein CASSLGGLSGYTF.

The rearrangement joins TRBV7-2 to TRBJ1-5, with D possibly TRBD1 on 5 matching bases. The CDR3 covers 15 residues. Trimming cost V 1 base and J 1 base, with 8 bases left between them. The germline gives CDR1 SGHTA, CDR2 FQGNSA. CDR3 residues: CASSLVQGSNQPQHF. The CDR3 DNA is TGTGCCAGCAGCTTAGTCCAGGGAAGCAATCAGCCCCAGCATTTT.

V is TRBV6-6 and J is TRBJ2-3; D uncertain. V was shortened by 6 bases and J by 2 bases, with 3 bases between the two germline ends. This CDR3 region has 11 residues. Germline V gives CDR1 MNHNY, CDR2 SVGAGI (reference sequence). The DNA of the CDR3 is TGTGCCAGCAGGGACACAGATACGCAGTATTTT. Protein product: CASRDTDTQYF.

The chain couples TRBV27 to TRBJ2-3, with 14 bases identical to TRBD2. This CDR3 is 15 amino acids long. The junction had 5 bases not matched to a gene; V was cut back by 3 bases and J by 9 bases. The germline CDR1 and CDR2 sequences are MNHEY and SMNVEV (reference sequence). CDR3 nucleotide sequence: TGTGCCAGCAGTTTCGACGGACTAGCGGGAGGAACGCAGTATTTT. This sequence encodes CASSFDGLAGGTQYF.

The chain recombines TRBV19 with TRBJ2-1; 10 nucleotides line up with TRBD2. The CDR3 covers 13 residues. The junction had 12 bases not matched to a gene; V was cut back by 9 bases and J by 13 bases. Germline CDR1 LNHDA, CDR2 SQIVND (reference sequence). The chain's CDR3 is CASGHRLAGVQFF. CDR3 in DNA: TGTGCCAGCGGGCATCGACTAGCGGGCGTACAGTTCTTC.